Described below is a single T cell receptor (beta chain) sequence and its context. This clonotype appeared many times. It lacks a known antigen. No qualities accompany the bases; no much larger clone lies one base away. The sample originates from a study of read filtering for tumor transcriptome and immune sequencing (dated by TCRdb to the early 2020s). Some background on the complete study: The cohort was composed of approximately 16 male and some 15 female patients, with a mean age of approximately 66 years and an age range of roughly 40 to 85. Under revised international staging, roughly eight patients fell into R-ISS I, approximately 15 into R-ISS II and 6 or 7 into R-ISS III. Whole-transcriptome libraries were prepared with the TruSeq RNA Access Library Prep Kit after DNase treatment. TCR-region mapped reads per sample ranged from about 3.5 to 11 million with IR-seq versus only roughly 75 to 1,300 with RNA-seq. TCR repertoires obtained by targeted immune repertoire sequencing and by bulk whole-transcriptome sequencing performed on the same bone marrow samples were compared. A main aim was a read-filtering strategy for immune repertoire data, specifically whether clonotypes supported by a single read should be removed.

On the study overall, not on this receptor specifically: The sorted CD138-negative fraction was composed of a mixed bone marrow immune population rather than of purified T cells. Compared with RNA-seq, IR-seq captured clonotypes at much higher depth and more reliably, and a smaller IR-seq throughput was enough to identify most shared clonotypes. In IR-seq, about 82% of clonotypes but approximately 3.7% of total reads were represented by single-read clonotypes, whereas in RNA-seq, 74.6% of clonotypes and about 46% of reads were represented by single-read clonotypes. When single-read clonotypes were removed, the proportions of shared clonotypes in IR-seq and RNA-seq correlated more strongly.

Every patient had bone marrow sampled at the time of active disease. Isolation of bone marrow mononuclear cells was performed by Ficoll-Hypaque density gradient centrifugation. To remove myeloma plasma cells, the cells were labeled with CD138 magnetic microbeads on a MACS separator, and CD138-negative cells were then collected by negative selection. Flow cytometry with CD138 antibodies on an Attune NxT was used to check how pure the isolated cells were. Total RNA was extracted using TRIzol reagent and was quantified on a NanoDrop spectrophotometer. For each patient, paired RNA-seq and IR-seq were run on the CD138-negative bone marrow sample from that patient. There are 14 amino acids in the CDR3, from cysteine to phenylalanine inclusive. Kept here is only the CDR3 DNA, which spans 42 bases and is read in frame from base 1. The germline V gene (reference sequence) yields LNHNV for CDR1 and YYDKDF for CDR2. The germline ends are 7 bases apart after V is trimmed by 1 base and J by 1 base.

The Immunoverse kit was used to build TCR libraries from about 400 ng RNA, with molecular barcoded adaptors covering alpha/delta and beta/gamma chains. TCR library preparation used the same RNA that was used for transcriptome sequencing. Sequencing of the TCR libraries was done on an Illumina HiSeq 4000 with 2 x 150 cycles. Turning to the authors' computational methods: TCR reads were aligned to human V, D, J and C references and assembled into CDR3 clonotypes with MiXCR, including quality filtering and error correction. Clonotype counts and gene usage diversity were analyzed with the tcR package in R. For inspection of raw mapping reads, RNA-seq reads were mapped by STAR aligner version 2.5.3a onto GRCh37 of the human genome. To test how sequencing depth affected the clonotypes detected, IR-seq fastq files were randomly downsampled with Seqtk 1.3. TCRdb passed the public sequencing reads through fastp at Q25 and MiXCR, retaining productive beta sequences. CDR3 protein sequences are deduplicated, and each keeps its most common genes and DNA. TCRdb, not the authors, supplied the V and J calls. The sample includes around 41,000 distinct CDR3 sequences, with around 15% observed a single time. The ten most abundant clones make up around 19% of the sample.

The sequence was collected from a donor aged 40 or older with multiple myeloma. The chain is made from TRBV15 and TRBJ1-1; the D gene is not confidently resolved. The sequencing sample was made of a population of CD138-negative cells sorted from bone marrow. Reading the label with the study, this specimen's cell subset or site is: bone marrow mononuclear cells depleted of CD138+ plasma/myeloma cells by negative magnetic selection. The DNA is TGTGCCACCAGCAGAGGAGACAAGAACACTGAAGCTTTCTTT. This sequence encodes CATSRGDKNTEAFF.